The entry below gives a single T cell receptor beta chain sequence along with its context. This specimen comes from a study of blood T cells in healthy people across ages. A sample-barcoded 5' primer and a J-beta primer mix were used in a second PCR of roughly 6 to 11 cycles. MiXCR, run by TCRdb on the 5' RACE reads, gives a single entry per CDR3 protein. The table shows about 1.4 million distinct CDR3 sequences, with around 59% occurring only once. Trimming removed 4 bases at V and 3 bases at J, with 11 bases between. CDR1 is SQVTM and CDR2 is ANQGSEA in the germline V gene. This CDR3 is built from 13 residues.

The chain uses TRBV29-1 and TRBJ2-3, with D unresolved. The source material was blood. This clonotype was sampled from a man aged 18 to 29 in good health. The CDR3 DNA sequence: TGCAGCGTTGTCGATTGGGCAACAGATACGCAGTATTTT. Protein product: CSVVDWATDTQYF.